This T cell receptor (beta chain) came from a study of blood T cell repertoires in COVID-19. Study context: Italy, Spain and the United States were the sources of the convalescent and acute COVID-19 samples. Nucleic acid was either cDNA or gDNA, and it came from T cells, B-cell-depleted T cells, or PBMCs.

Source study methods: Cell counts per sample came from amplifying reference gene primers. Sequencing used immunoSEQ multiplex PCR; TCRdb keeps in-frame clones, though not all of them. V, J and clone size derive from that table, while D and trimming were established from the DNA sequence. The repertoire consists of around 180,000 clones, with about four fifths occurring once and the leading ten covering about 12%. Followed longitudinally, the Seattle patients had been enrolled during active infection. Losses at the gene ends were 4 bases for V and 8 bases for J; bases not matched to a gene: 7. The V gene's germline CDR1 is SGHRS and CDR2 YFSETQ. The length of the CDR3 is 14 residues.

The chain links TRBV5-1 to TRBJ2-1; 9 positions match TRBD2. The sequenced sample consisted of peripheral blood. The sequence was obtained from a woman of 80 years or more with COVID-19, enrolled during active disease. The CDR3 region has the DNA TGCGCCAGCAGCCCAAGTAGCGGGAGCCATGAGCAGTTCTTC. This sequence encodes CASSPSSGSHEQFF.